This T cell receptor beta chain derives from a study of T cells in Graves' hyperthyroidism and ophthalmopathy. The trim removed 4 bases at V and 4 bases at J, leaving 2 bases unmatched. The CDR3 consists of 15 residues. Germline CDR1 and CDR2: SGHRS and YFSETQ. Study results and limitations: Ophthalmopathy cases were set apart from stable hyperthyroidism by a 13 V-J model. Among thyroid clonotypes expanded above 0.001, most also appeared in blood.

Fresh peripheral blood, 9.5 to 10 ml of it, supplied the PBMCs. This clonotype was counted only a few times. Its antigen is as yet unknown. Amplification yielded TCR beta CDR3 regions, with RNA transcripts as the source. A first-round RT-PCR of the TCR CDR3 used the HTBI primer set. TCRdb re-analysed the multiplex PCR reads in MiXCR, keeping a single row per CDR3 protein. The top ten hold around 67% of the sample, which has around 350,000 distinct CDR3 sequences, around a quarter seen once. The receptor was isolated from a man in his fifties with Graves' hyperthyroidism. The chain employs TRBV5-1 and TRBJ2-2; 12 bases are shared with TRBD1. The sample taken for sequencing was blood. CDR3 bases: TGCGCCAGCAGCGGGGGACAGGGGGCCACCGGGGAGCTGTTTTTT. This gives the protein CASSGGQGATGELFF.